These 21 T cell receptor beta chains originate from one sample sequenced in a study of cytomegalovirus exposure and HLA in healthy donors. Generated by immunoSEQ multiplex PCR, the TCRdb table keeps only in-frame clones and is missing some. The sample shows around 150,000 clones, 85% to 90% of them seen only once. The sample comprised PBMCs. All receptors derive from a man aged 18 to 35 in good health and CMV-seronegative.

This rearrangement joins TRBV4-3 to TRBJ2-7; D might be TRBD1 (5 bases). The CDR3 totals 15 residues. Trimming took off 0 bases at V and 3 bases at J, with 12 bases between the two ends. CDR1 and CDR2 (germline): LGHNA, YSLEER. As DNA, the CDR3 is TGCGCCAGCAGCCAAGATCAGGGTAGAAACTACGAGCAGTACTTC. The encoded protein is CASSQDQGRNYEQYF.

V and J are TRBV28 and TRBJ1-1; D unresolved. The germline V gene has CDR1 MDHEN and CDR2 SYDVKM. The CDR3 extends over 14 amino acids. Trimming cost V 3 bases and J 1 base, with 9 bases left between them. The CDR3 loop is CASSFGSRNTEAFF. DNA for the CDR3: TGTGCCAGCAGTTTCGGTTCTCGGAACACTGAAGCTTTCTTT.

The V call is TRBV2, the J call TRBJ1-2; D not certain. Germline V gene lookup returns CDR1 SNHLY and CDR2 FYNNEI. This CDR3 region has 11 residues. Deletions cut 7 bases from V and 4 bases from J, with 7 bases between. The CDR3 bases are TGTGCCAGCACTCTACTCTATGGCTACACCTTC. This sequence encodes CASTLLYGYTF.

The CDR3 is CASSFLDSYEQYF. The CDR3 DNA reads as TGTGCCAGCAGTTTCCTGGACAGCTACGAGCAGTACTTC. The chain combines TRBV28 with TRBJ2-7; the D gene is possibly TRBD1 (6 bases). Trimming stripped 3 bases from V and 3 bases from J, with 9 bases between. Germline-derived CDR1 and CDR2 are MDHEN and SYDVKM. The CDR3 has 13 amino acids. Filled out from reference TRBV28 and TRBJ2-7, the complete variable domain reads DVKVTQSSRYLVKRTGEKVFLECVQDMDHENMFWYRQDPGLGLRLIYFSYDVKMKEKGDIPEGYSVSREKKERFSLILESASTNQTSMYLCASSFLDSYEQYFGPGTRLTVT.

This chain links TRBV2 with TRBJ2-7; TRBD2 aligns across 14 bases. Germline loops: CDR1 SNHLY, CDR2 FYNNEI. Trimming took 4 bases from V and 11 from J; bases not matched to a gene: 1. This CDR3 region has 12 residues. The CDR3 DNA follows: TGTGCCAGCAGTGGGGGACTAGCGGGGGAGTACGTC. Translation: CASSGGLAGEYV.

The V gene is TRBV25-1, the J gene TRBJ1-3; weak D call: TRBD1 (5 bases). Trimming pared 2 bases from V and 0 bases from J, leaving 8 bases between. The CDR3 is 15 amino acids. CDR1 is MGHDK and CDR2 is SYGVNS in the germline V gene. CDR3 loop: CASSEQGRSGNTIYF. In nucleotides, the CDR3 is TGTGCCAGCAGTGAACAGGGCCGCTCTGGAAACACCATATATTTT.

CDR3 nucleotides: TGTGCCAGCTCCAGCAGGGCGTGGGACCAAGAGACCCAGTACTTC. Protein product: CASSSRAWDQETQYF. The gene calls are TRBV28 and TRBJ2-5; a possible D gene is TRBD1 (5 bases). The CDR3 is made up of 15 amino acids. Trimming took off 8 bases at V and 0 bases at J, with 16 bases between the two ends. Germline CDR1 MDHEN, CDR2 SYDVKM.

The sample holds one count of this clone. The chain couples TRBV5-1 to TRBJ1-2, with D unclear. Germline CDR1 is SGHRS and CDR2 is YFSETQ. The CDR3 has 12 amino acids. The V gene lost 5 bases and the J gene lost 3 bases, with 8 bases spanning the gap. CDR3 DNA: TGCGCCAGCAGTAGGGAGGACTATGGCTACACCTTC. It encodes CASSREDYGYTF.

V gene TRBV7-9 combines with J gene TRBJ1-6, with D perhaps TRBD1 (6 bases). Germline values: CDR1 SEHNR, CDR2 FQNEAQ (reference sequence). The CDR3 has 14 residues. V was cut by 5 bases and J by 6 bases, with 11 bases left in between. The CDR3 coding sequence is TGTGCCAGCAGCGCCCCCAGGGGTAATTCACCCCTCCACTTT. The encoded protein is CASSAPRGNSPLHF.

J is TRBJ2-1 and V is TRBV4-3; D not certain. The CDR3 sequence is 13 residues long. The ends were cut back, 0 bases at V and 7 bases at J, with 7 bases in the middle. CDR1 and CDR2 from the germline V gene are LGHNA and YSLEER. The CDR3 reads CASSQELRNEQFF. The CDR3 nucleotides are TGCGCCAGCAGCCAAGAATTACGGAATGAGCAGTTCTTC.

This chain connects TRBV6-1 to TRBJ2-2, with D perhaps matching TRBD1 (5 bases). Trimming took off 2 bases at V and 3 bases at J, with 10 bases between the two ends. The CDR3 is made up of 15 amino acids. Germline CDR1 MNHNS, CDR2 SASEGT. The CDR3 loop reads CASSESQGYTGELFF. CDR3 nucleotide sequence: TGTGCCAGCAGTGAATCCCAGGGTTACACCGGGGAGCTGTTTTTT.

This clone showed up just a few times. The same CDR3 can be traced to other DNA sequences in this sample. J is TRBJ2-1 and V is TRBV6-4; 10 bases agree with TRBD2. V trimming: 6 bases; J trimming: 3 bases; junction bases outside the gene matches: 5. Germline assignment: CDR1 MRHNA and CDR2 SNTAGT. CDR3 length: 15 amino acids. CDR3 coding DNA: TGTGCCAGCAGCTCACTAGCGGGAAGCTACAATGAGCAGTTCTTC. This sequence encodes CASSSLAGSYNEQFF.

This chain connects TRBV19 to TRBJ1-5; a weak D match, TRBD1 (5 bases). The CDR3 is made up of 13 amino acids. Germline loops: CDR1 LNHDA, CDR2 SQIVND (reference sequence). The V end lost 0 bases, the J end lost 9 bases, and 9 bases lay between the germline ends. Written as DNA, the CDR3 is TGTGCCAGTAGTATAGATCAGGGTCGGCCCCAGCATTTT. This translates into CASSIDQGRPQHF.

V usage is TRBV6-1 and J usage is TRBJ1-3, with a possible D match to TRBD1 (6 bases). Trimming removed 2 bases from V and 4 bases from J, with 18 bases in between. Looked up from germline, CDR1 is MNHNS and CDR2 is SASEGT. This CDR3 is 17 amino acids long. CDR3 sequence reads: CASSEYRLQGWGNTIYF. CDR3 nucleotides: TGTGCCAGCAGTGAATATCGCCTACAGGGTTGGGGAAACACCATATATTTT.

In DNA form, the CDR3 reads TGTGCCAGCAGCTTAGAGACAGGTCTGGCAGGGGATGAAAAACTGTTTTTT. This sequence encodes CASSLETGLAGDEKLFF. This rearrangement joins TRBV7-6 to TRBJ1-4, with D possibly being TRBD1 (6 bases). Germline lookup yields CDR1 SGHVS and CDR2 FNYEAQ. CDR3 length: 17 amino acids. The germline V and J ends were trimmed by 1 base and 6 bases, with 18 bases remaining between them. Drawing the rest from reference TRBV7-6 and TRBJ1-4, the complete variable domain is GAGVSQSPRYKVTKRGQDVALRCDPISGHVSLYWYRQALGQGPEFLTYFNYEAQQDKSGLPNDRFSAERPEGSISTLTIQRTEQRDSAMYRCASSLETGLAGDEKLFFGSGTQLSVL.

The rearrangement links TRBV6-1 to TRBJ2-2, with TRBD1 identical over 7 bases. The CDR3 runs 14 residues. From germline, CDR1 is MNHNS and CDR2 SASEGT. Unmatched junction bases numbered 2, after V lost 4 bases and J lost 3 bases. CDR3 coding DNA: TGTGCCAGCAGTGTTGACAGGGACACCGGGGAGCTGTTTTTT. Residues: CASSVDRDTGELFF.

This chain links TRBV6-5 with TRBJ2-3; D remains ambiguous. This CDR3 has 15 amino acids. Germline V gene lookup returns CDR1 MNHEY and CDR2 SVGAGI. V lost 4 bases, J lost 0 bases, and 11 bases lay in between. CDR3: CASSSSDPSTDTQYF. The CDR3 bases are TGTGCCAGCAGTTCAAGCGACCCCAGCACAGATACGCAGTATTTT.

The rearrangement joins TRBV27 to TRBJ2-4; D may be TRBD1 (6 bases). Germline CDR1 is MNHEY and CDR2 is SMNVEV (reference sequence). V was trimmed by 3 bases and J by 7 bases, leaving 13 bases between them. This CDR3 region has 14 residues. CDR3 sequence reads: CASSFIGGGNIQYF. The CDR3 region has the DNA TGTGCCAGCAGTTTTATTGGGGGCGGGAACATTCAGTACTTC.

This clone was detected a few times. The V gene is TRBV19, the J gene TRBJ2-1; TRBD2 agrees at 9 bases. The V segment lost 3 bases and the J segment 7 bases; nucleotides outside the gene matches: 7. Looked up from germline, CDR1 is LNHDA and CDR2 is SQIVND (reference sequence). This CDR3 spans 15 amino acids. The CDR3 DNA reads as TGTGCCAGTAGTATTAGACTAGCGGATTATAATGAGCAGTTCTTC. Translating it yields CASSIRLADYNEQFF.

A single count supports this clone. This rearrangement joins TRBV19 to TRBJ1-2; 8 nucleotides line up with TRBD1. Unmatched junction bases numbered 7, after V lost 4 bases and J lost 6 bases. This CDR3 is built from 14 residues. CDR1 LNHDA and CDR2 SQIVND come from the germline V gene (reference sequence). CDR3 DNA: TGTGCCAGTAGTACAAGGACAGGGTTAAATGGCTACACCTTC. Amino acids: CASSTRTGLNGYTF.

The chain uses TRBV19 and TRBJ2-2, with 7 bases matching TRBD2. The CDR3 is made up of 14 amino acids. Trimming took 7 bases from V and 1 from J; bases not matched to a gene: 3. Germline CDR1 is LNHDA and CDR2 is SQIVND (reference sequence). As DNA, the CDR3 is TGTGCCAGTACGGGGACTAAGAACACCGGGGAGCTGTTTTTT. Its translation is CASTGTKNTGELFF.